This paragraph reports one T cell receptor (beta chain). The count of this clone is one. The antigen it recognizes is unknown. Base qualities were left out, and no much larger clone turns up one base away. The sample comes from a study of follicular helper T cells after annual influenza vaccination (dated by TCRdb to about 2017). Notes on the research overall: Blood was collected on days 0, 7 and 28 after each seasonal influenza vaccination. The 2015 samples were processed right after collection, while the 2013-2014 samples were cryopreserved. One week after vaccination, a second recruited cohort of 12 to 13 subjects (Table S1) displayed a similar ICOS+CD38+ cTfh response. To look at recall of cTfh clones, some subjects were tracked through successive annual vaccinations covering the 2013-2014, 2014-2015 and 2015-2016 seasons. Six subjects had multi-year samples: four covered two vaccination seasons and two covered three seasons.

Overall study results and their limits: Because only about 9.5-22% of the analyzed cells gave productive TCRB sequences, there was no way to sample rare clonotypes. When influenza clone enrichment was assessed, the possibility that the much larger non-cTfh compartments were undersampled could not be excluded. Successive annual vaccinations recalled a recurring oligoclonal ICOS+CD38+ cTfh response that included tetramer and AIM influenza-specific clonotypes. ICOS+CD38+ cTfh clonality correlated with the frequency of that population, and its change correlated with the change in circulating plasmablast frequency. Day 7 ICOS+CD38+ clones were most often found later in ICOS-CD38- cTfh, suggesting that subset may serve as a memory reservoir.

The CDR3 numbers 15 residues from cysteine through phenylalanine. Only CDR3 DNA is held: 45 bases, read in frame from base 1. After removal of 5 bases from V and 6 bases from J, the junction retains 12 bases not matched to a gene. In the germline V gene, CDR1 corresponds to SGHTA and CDR2 to FQGNSA. Reading the label with the study, this specimen's time point is: 2015-2016 season, 7 days after influenza vaccination. Adults received seasonal inactivated influenza vaccine (Fluvarix), and TCRB sequencing tracked sorted blood CD4 subsets before and after vaccination. To be eligible, subjects had to live in the community and must not have received influenza vaccine in the previous 6 months. Influenza vaccine contraindications, substance abuse, HIV/AIDS, active malignancy, immunomodulatory medication and active illness such as respiratory infection were included among the exclusion criteria. At each time point, somewhere between roughly 40 and 110 mL of blood was taken. PBMC were isolated using Ficoll-Paque PLUS or SepMate separation. As a non-Tfh comparison subset, CXCR5- memory CD4 T cells were sorted. Before DNA was extracted, the cell subsets were sorted from PBMC using a BD FACS Aria.

Libraries were made using the immunoSEQ multiplex PCR assay. Adaptive Biotechnologies carried out TCRB amplification, library preparation, sequencing and preliminary bioinformatics at Survey level resolution. As for the authors' bioinformatics: Clonality was calculated in R as 1 minus normalized Shannon entropy, and the Gini index was computed with the R package ineq. The overlap score was defined as the summed counts of shared sequences divided by the total counts of all sequences in both compared samples. The significance of shared clonotypes was tested with Fisher's exact test, assuming a theoretical repertoire of 10^7 TCRB sequences. In TCRdb, the immuneACCESS table is reduced to in-frame sequences with V and J assigned. These tables do not hold every clone; where another copy was compared, an unresolved V gene accounts for under half, and the others remain unexplained. From that table come the V and J calls and clone size; the DNA was used to work out D and trimming. This sample comprises 5,000 to 7,500 clones, 75% to 90% of them detected only once. The ten largest clones take up around 0.54% of the sample.

This sequence uses TRBV7-2 and TRBJ1-2, with 7 central nucleotides matching TRBD1. The material was CXCR5- memory CD4+ T cells sorted from blood, obtained 7 days after influenza vaccination. The cell subset or site label corresponds to: CXCR5- memory CD4 T cells. The source of this sequence is an adult who received the influenza vaccine. The CDR3 sequence is CASSTGQPTYDGYTF. The DNA reads as follows: TGTGCCAGCAGCACGGGACAGCCGACTTATGATGGCTACACCTTC. The variable domain in full, with residues beyond the CDR3 obtained from the reference TRBV7-2 and TRBJ1-2 genes, is GAGVSQSPSNKVTEKGKDVELRCDPISGHTALYWYRQSLGQGLEFLIYFQGNSAPDKSGLPSDRFSAERTGGSVSTLTIQRTQQEDSAVYLCASSTGQPTYDGYTFGSGTRLTVV.